Given below is one TCR beta chain in context. What this receptor recognizes is not known. No base quality values were provided; no much bigger clone lies one nucleotide off. TCRbeta CDR3 regions were amplified from genomic DNA using the immunoSEQ Assay, a bias-controlled multiplex PCR. The study's processing was this. Nucleated cell counts per sample were estimated from amplification of reference gene primers within the assay. Sequence reads were collapsed and filtered to measure the absolute abundance of every unique TCRbeta CDR3 rearrangement. For each sample, productive Simpson clonality was calculated by taking the square root of Simpson's diversity index across productive rearrangements. The clones in this table, taken by TCRdb from immuneACCESS, are in-frame only. Not every clone is retained; where verified, under half of the shortfall comes from an unresolved V gene, and the cause of the rest is unknown. The D gene and trimming were derived from the DNA, and the V and J assignments and clone size from that table. The sample profile shows tens of thousands of clones; approximately 90% of them were found once. Roughly 5.7% of the sample comes from the top ten.

The collaborating institutions used their own protocols to collect whole blood in K2EDTA tubes. For TCRbeta analysis, collaborator samples were shipped as frozen whole blood, as isolated PBMCs, or as DNA extracted from either sample type. This entry belongs to a study of blood T cell repertoires in COVID-19 (dated by TCRdb to 2020 to 2022). Study-wide context: Samples from collaborators originated in the United States, Italy and Spain and spanned both the acute and convalescent phases of COVID-19. The prospective study material was composed of cDNA or gDNA derived from T cells, B-cell-depleted T cells, or PBMCs. The dataset comprised deeply sampled blood TCRbeta repertoires from subjects exposed to, actively infected with, or recovered from COVID-19. A freely available public database, intended as a resource for researchers studying the immune response to SARS-CoV-2, is where the repertoires were released. Samples were obtained from the ongoing ImmuneRACE study (first 160 participants) and from 1,254 subjects provided by 6 global collaborators. A de-identified subject ID, COVID-19 status, age in years and sex were almost always included in the sample metadata. Where available, HLA class I and class II types were obtained from metadata supplied by the sample provider rather than from assay-based typing.

Study-wide findings and limitations: How much clinical and demographic metadata was included differed by source and by participant, and the metadata was provided uncurated.

The sample comprised peripheral blood. The TCR comes from a man in his sixties with acute or convalescent COVID-19.

CDR3 protein: CASSESSYTEAFF. The DNA reads as follows: TGTGCCAGCAGTGAATCGTCCTACACTGAAGCTTTCTTT. This sequence uses TRBV6-1 and TRBJ1-1, with the D gene call left open. According to the germline V gene, CDR1 reads MNHNS and CDR2 reads SASEGT. The germline ends are 7 bases apart after V is trimmed by 2 bases and J by 3 bases. From its cysteine to its phenylalanine, the CDR3 spans 13 amino acids. Only the CDR3 region is kept as DNA, spanning 39 bases read in frame from base 1.